This T cell receptor beta chain was captured in a study of T cell clonality in common variable immunodeficiency. The CVID group had 15 females and some 31 males, mean age 40. CVID and control samples used equivalent genomic DNA input. The repertoire was sequenced with immunoSEQ multiplex PCR; TCRdb's copy has only in-frame clones and lacks some. This sample's table reports around 8,000 clones. J gave up 3 bases and V 4 bases, and 2 bases lay outside the gene matches. CDR1 is SNHLY, CDR2 FYNNEI, per germline. The CDR3 is made up of 13 amino acids. Findings of the study overall: CVID patient heterogeneity limited repertoire-clinical complication correlations. CVID subjects had higher TCRbeta clonality than healthy controls, most marked in about a third. Common variable immunodeficiency TCR beta sequences reportedly had fewer deletions and N-nucleotide insertions.

A word on this clone: Its target is unknown. The CDR3 is cut off 3 residues early in the read; its end comes from the germline J gene.

This sequence joins TRBV2 and TRBJ1-2; 7 positions agree with TRBD1. The sample was peripheral blood mononuclear cells. The clonotype was recovered from a human donor with common variable immunodeficiency. This chain's CDR3 is CASSAGGYYGYTF. CDR3 DNA, as far as it was read: TGTGCCAGCAGTGCAGGGGGATACTATGGC.